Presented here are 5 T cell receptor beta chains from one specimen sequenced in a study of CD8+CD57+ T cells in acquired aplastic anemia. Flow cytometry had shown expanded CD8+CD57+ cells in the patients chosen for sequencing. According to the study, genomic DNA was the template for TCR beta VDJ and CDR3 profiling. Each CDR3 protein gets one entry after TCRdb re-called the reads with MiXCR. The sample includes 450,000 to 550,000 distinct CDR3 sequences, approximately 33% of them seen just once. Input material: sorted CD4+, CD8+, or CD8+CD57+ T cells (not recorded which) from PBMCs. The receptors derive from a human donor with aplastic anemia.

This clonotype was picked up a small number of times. Here the CDR3 reads CASSGGNSGSYNSPLHF. In DNA form, the CDR3 reads TGTGCCAGCAGCGGCGGTAATTCGGGCTCCTATAATTCACCCCTCCACTTT. The chain links TRBV11-2 to TRBJ1-6; D is undetermined. Trimming stripped 5 bases from V and 0 bases from J, with 14 bases between. CDR3 size: 17 residues. The V gene's germline CDR1 is SGHAT and CDR2 FQNNGV.

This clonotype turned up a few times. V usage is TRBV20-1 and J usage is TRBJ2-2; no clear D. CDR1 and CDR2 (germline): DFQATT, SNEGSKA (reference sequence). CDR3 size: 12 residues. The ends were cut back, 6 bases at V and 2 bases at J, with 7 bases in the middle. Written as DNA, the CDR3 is TGCAGTGCCCTCCGTAACACCGGGGAGCTGTTTTTT. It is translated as CSALRNTGELFF.

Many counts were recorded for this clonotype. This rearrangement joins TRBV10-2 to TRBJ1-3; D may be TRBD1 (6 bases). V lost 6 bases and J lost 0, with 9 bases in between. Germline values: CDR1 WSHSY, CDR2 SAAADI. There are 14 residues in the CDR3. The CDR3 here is CASSKQGSGNTIYF. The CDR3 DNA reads TGCGCCAGCAGCAAACAGGGCTCTGGAAACACCATATATTTT.

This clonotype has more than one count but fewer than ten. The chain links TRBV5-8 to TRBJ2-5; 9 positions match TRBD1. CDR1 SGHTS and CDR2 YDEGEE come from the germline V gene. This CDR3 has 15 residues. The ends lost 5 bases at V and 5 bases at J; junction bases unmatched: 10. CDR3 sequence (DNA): TGTGCCAGCAGAGACGAGGGACAGGGTTGGGAGACCCAGTACTTC. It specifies CASRDEGQGWETQYF.

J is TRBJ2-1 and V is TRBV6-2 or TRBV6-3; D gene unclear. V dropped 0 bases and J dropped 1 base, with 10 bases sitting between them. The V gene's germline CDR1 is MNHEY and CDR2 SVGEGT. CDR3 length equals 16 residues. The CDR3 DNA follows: TGTGCCAGCAGTTACTCTCCGGAAGGATCCTACAATGAGCAGTTCTTC. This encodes CASSYSPEGSYNEQFF.